This TCR beta chain was identified in a study of vaccination effects on CD4 cells after COVID-19. Trimming shortened V by 0 bases and J by 1 base, and 10 bases separated the two germline ends. The CDR3 covers 16 residues. Germline V gives CDR1 LGHDT, CDR2 YNNKEL (reference sequence). In the case of this clone: Its antigen is not known.

Assay: immunoSEQ multiplex PCR; the TCRdb copy retains only in-frame clones and omits some. The sample includes around 33,000 clones, roughly four fifths of them seen just once. The ViraFEST assay expanded antigen-specific CD4+ T cells with viral peptide pools before sequencing. A roughly ten-day culture period preceded the isolation of CD4+ T cells. It was two doses of either the BNT162b2 or mRNA-1273 vaccine that participants received. The authors exchanged half the medium for IL-2 medium on days 3 and 7. The sequences come from CD4+ T cells from PBMCs cultured with HCoV-NL63 spike peptides, collected after COVID-19 vaccination. This TCR was recovered from a human donor who received a COVID-19 vaccine. Some clones in this sample may be carry-over from other donors' samples. The chain recombines TRBV3-1 (or the pseudogene TRBV3-2) with TRBJ2-4, with D maybe TRBD1 (5 bases). The CDR3 DNA is TGTGCCAGCAGCCAAGATAAGGGGATTGCCAAAAACATTCAGTACTTC. Its protein is CASSQDKGIAKNIQYF.